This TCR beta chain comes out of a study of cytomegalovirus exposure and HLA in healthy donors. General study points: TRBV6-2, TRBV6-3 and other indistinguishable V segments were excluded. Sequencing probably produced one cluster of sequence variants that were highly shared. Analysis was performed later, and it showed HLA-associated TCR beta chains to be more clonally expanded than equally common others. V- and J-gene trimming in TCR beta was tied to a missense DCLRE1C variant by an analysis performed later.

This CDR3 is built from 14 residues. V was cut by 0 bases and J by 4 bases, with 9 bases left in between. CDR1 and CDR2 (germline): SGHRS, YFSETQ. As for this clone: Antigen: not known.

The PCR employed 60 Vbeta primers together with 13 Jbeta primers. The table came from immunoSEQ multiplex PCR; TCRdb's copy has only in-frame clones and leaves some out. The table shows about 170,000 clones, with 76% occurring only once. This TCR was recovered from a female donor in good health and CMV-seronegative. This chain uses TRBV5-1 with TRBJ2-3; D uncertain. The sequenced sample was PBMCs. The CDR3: CASSLGLEADTQYF. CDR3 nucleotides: TGCGCCAGCAGCTTGGGACTGGAAGCAGATACGCAGTATTTT.